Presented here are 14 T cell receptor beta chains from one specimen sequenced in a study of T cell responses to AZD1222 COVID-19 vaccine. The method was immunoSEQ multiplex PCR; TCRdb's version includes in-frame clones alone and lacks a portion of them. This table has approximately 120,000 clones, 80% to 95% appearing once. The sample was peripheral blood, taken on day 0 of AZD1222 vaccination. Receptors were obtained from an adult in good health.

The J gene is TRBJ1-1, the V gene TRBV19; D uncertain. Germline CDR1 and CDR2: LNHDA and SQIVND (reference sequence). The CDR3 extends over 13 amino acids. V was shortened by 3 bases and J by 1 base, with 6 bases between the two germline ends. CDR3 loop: CASSMRQNTEAFF. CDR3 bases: TGTGCCAGTAGTATGCGTCAGAACACTGAAGCTTTCTTT.

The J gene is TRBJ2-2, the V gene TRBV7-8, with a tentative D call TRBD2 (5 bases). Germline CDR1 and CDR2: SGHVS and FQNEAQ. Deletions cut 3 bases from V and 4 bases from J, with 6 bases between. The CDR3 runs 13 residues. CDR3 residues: CASSLRVTGELFF. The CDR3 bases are TGTGCCAGCAGCTTGAGGGTCACCGGGGAGCTGTTTTTT.

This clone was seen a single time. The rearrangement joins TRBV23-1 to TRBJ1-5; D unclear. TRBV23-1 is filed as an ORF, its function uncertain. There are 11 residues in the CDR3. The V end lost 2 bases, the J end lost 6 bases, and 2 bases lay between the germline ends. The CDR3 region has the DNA TGCGCCAGCAGTCAACCTCAGCCCCAGCATTTT. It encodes CASSQPQPQHF.

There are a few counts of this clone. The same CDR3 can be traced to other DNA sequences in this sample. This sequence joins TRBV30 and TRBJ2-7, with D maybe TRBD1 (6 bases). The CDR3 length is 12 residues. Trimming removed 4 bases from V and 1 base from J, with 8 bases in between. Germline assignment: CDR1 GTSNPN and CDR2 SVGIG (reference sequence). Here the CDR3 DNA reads TGTGCCTGGAAACAGGGATCCTACGAGCAGTACTTC. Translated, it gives CAWKQGSYEQYF.

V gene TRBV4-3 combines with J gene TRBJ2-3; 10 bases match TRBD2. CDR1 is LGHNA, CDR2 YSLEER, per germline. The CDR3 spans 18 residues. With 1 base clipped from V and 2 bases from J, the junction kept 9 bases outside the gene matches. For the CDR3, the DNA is TGCGCCAGCAGCCAAGCCCCTCCAACTAGCGGGGTCACAGATACGCAGTATTTT. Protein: CASSQAPPTSGVTDTQYF.

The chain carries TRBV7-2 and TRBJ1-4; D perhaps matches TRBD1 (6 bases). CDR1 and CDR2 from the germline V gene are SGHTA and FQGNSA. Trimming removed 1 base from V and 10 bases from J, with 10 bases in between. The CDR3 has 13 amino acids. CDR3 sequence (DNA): TGTGCCAGCAGCTTAGATCCAGGGGCAAAACTGTTTTTT. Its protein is CASSLDPGAKLFF.

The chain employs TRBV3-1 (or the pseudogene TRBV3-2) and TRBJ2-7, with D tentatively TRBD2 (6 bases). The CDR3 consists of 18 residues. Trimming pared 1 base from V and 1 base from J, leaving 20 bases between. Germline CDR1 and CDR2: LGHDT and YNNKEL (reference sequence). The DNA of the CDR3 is TGTGCCAGCAGCCAAGTGTGTGGGGCGGAGGGGTTTTCCTACGAGCAGTACTTC. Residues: CASSQVCGAEGFSYEQYF.

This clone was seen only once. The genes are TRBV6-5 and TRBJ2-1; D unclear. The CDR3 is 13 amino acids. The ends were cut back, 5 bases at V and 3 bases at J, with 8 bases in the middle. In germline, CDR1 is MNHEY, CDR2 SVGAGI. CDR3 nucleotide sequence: TGTGCCAGCAGTCTCCGATACTACAATGAGCAGTTCTTC. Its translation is CASSLRYYNEQFF.

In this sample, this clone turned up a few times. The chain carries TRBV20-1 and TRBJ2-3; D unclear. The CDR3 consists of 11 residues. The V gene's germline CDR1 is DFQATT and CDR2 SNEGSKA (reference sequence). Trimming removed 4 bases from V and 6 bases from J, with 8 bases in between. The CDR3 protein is CSAIPQDTQYF. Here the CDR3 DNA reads TGCAGTGCTATCCCACAGGATACGCAGTATTTT.

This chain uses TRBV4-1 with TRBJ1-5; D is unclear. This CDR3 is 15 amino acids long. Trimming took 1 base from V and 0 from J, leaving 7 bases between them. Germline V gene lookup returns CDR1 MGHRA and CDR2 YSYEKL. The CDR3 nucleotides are TGCGCCAGCAGCCAAGTCCCCAGTAGCAATCAGCCCCAGCATTTT. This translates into CASSQVPSSNQPQHF.

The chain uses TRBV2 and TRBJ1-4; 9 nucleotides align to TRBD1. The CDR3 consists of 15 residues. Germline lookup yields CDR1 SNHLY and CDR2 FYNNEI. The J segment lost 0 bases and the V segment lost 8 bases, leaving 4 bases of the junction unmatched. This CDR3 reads CASWTGVTTNEKLFF. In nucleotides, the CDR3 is TGTGCCAGCTGGACAGGGGTTACAACTAATGAAAAACTGTTTTTT.

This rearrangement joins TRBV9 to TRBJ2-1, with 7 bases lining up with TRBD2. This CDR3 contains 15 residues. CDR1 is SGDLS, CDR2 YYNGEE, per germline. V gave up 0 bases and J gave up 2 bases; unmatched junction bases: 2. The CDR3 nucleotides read TGTGCCAGCAGCGTAGAGGCGGGGGCCTACAATGAGCAGTTCTTC. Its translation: CASSVEAGAYNEQFF.

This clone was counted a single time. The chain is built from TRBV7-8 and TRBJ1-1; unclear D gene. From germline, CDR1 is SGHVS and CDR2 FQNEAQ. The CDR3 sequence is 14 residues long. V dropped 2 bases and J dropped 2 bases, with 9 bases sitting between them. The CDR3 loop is CASSLIQTNTEAFF. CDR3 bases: TGTGCCAGCAGCTTAATTCAGACCAACACTGAAGCTTTCTTT.

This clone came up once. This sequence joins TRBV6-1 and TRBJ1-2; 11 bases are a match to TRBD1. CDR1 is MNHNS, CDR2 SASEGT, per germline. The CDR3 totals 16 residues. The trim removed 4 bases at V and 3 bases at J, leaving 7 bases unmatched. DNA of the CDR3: TGTGCCAGCAGTGGAGTGATGGGACAGGGGGACTATGGCTACACCTTC. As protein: CASSGVMGQGDYGYTF.